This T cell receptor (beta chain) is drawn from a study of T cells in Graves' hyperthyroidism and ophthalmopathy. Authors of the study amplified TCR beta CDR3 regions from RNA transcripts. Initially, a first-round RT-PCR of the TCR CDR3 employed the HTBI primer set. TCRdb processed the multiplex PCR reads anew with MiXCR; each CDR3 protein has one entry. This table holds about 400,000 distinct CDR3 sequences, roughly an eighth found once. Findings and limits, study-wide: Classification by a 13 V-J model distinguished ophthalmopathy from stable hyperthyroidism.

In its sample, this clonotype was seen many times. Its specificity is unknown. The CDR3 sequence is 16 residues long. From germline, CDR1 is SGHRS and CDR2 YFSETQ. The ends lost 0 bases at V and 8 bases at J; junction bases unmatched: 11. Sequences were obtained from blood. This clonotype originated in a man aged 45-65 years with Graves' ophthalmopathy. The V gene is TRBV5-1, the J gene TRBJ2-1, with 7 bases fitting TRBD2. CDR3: CASSLEGLAAWDEQFF. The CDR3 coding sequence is TGCGCCAGCAGCTTGGAAGGTCTAGCGGCTTGGGATGAGCAGTTCTTC.